By frequency in the sample, the clone carrying this TCR beta chain is medium-sized (0.01 to 0.1%). Sample time point: sample taken at primary tumor resection. No cells were sorted before sequencing. The whole RNA sequenced was extracted from tumor, nontumor lung or frozen PBMC. The donor group consisted of 72 patients who had untreated, early-stage non-small cell lung cancer. The sample belongs to a study of spatial heterogeneity in lung cancer. At the level of the study: Alpha-chain sequences were consistently detected in smaller numbers than beta-chain sequences.

After removal of 8 bases from V and 2 bases from J, the junction contained 12 bases not matched to a gene. Germline-derived CDR1 and CDR2 are MNHEY and SMNVEV (reference sequence). The CDR3 extends over 15 amino acids. TCRdb ran MiXCR on the 5' RACE reads and lists one entry per CDR3 protein. Of a few thousand distinct CDR3 sequences detected, about a fifth appear once; the ten largest clones hold more than 20%. The chain couples TRBV27 to TRBJ2-7, with 7 bases matching TRBD1. Sequenced here: normal lung tissue next to the tumor, sampled at surgery. This TCR was sampled from a female donor with early-stage non-small cell lung cancer. The CDR3: CASHSSGQRTYEQYF. The CDR3 DNA is TGTGCCAGCCATTCCTCGGGACAGAGAACCTACGAGCAGTACTTC.